This TCR beta chain was documented in a study of human T cells and chemical hapten exposure. The V end lost 6 bases, the J end lost 4 bases, and 12 bases lay between the germline ends. The length of the CDR3 is 13 residues. Germline assignment: CDR1 MNHEY and CDR2 SMNVEV (reference sequence). TCRdb called the 5' RACE reads again in MiXCR, with one record for every CDR3 protein. The table has around 140,000 distinct CDR3 sequences, around 4% seen once. Total RNA came from unfractionated whole blood. This clonotype was seen repeatedly, ten times or more. This clonotype originated in a female donor in good health. The chain employs TRBV27 and TRBJ2-5; D is unclear. The DNA of the CDR3 is TGTGCCAGCAGAGGCTGGCGTGGAGAGACCCAGTACTTC. Translation gives CASRGWRGETQYF.